This TCR beta chain was sequenced for a study of shared clonotypes between healthy human individuals (dated by TCRdb to the early 2020s). Some background on the complete study: A couple of women and a few men aged 18 to 49 years were included in the cohort. For each donor, CD4 naive and CD4 memory were each given three plates, CD8 naive was given two plates, and CD8 memory was given one plate. To estimate repertoire size and how much clonotypes are shared between individuals, the study performed deep sequencing of blood TCR repertoires from 4 to 6 healthy adults. Different laboratories and diverse techniques were used to prepare libraries and sequence TCR repertoires, to increase sequencing depth and limit assay-specific biases. Between about 0.85 and 9.5 billion PBMCs per donor were obtained by leukapheresis. Broader findings and caveats from the paper: Naive subsets generally had larger estimated clonotype richness than memory subsets. Higher generation probabilities were observed for clonotypes shared by all four sorted-subset donors than for non-shared clonotypes. Because the study included only a small number of donors, the genetic and exposure-history diversity represented was limited. Based on pairwise subsampling, the degree of clonotype sharing among donors was expected to be affected by sequencing depth. Approximately 4.8% of naive CD4, around 3.5% of naive CD8, 2.3% of memory CD4, and about 0.4% of memory CD8 clonotypes were shared across several donors. Rarefaction of sorted-subset datasets indicated incomplete sequencing despite the large sequencing depth. Sampling was limited to blood, and TCR repertoires in tissue likely differ from TCR repertoires in blood.

In the case of this clone: Its antigen specificity is not known. Within one base of it there is no much larger clone, and no base qualities were kept.

TCR CDR3 regions were amplified from genomic DNA by multiplex PCR using the deep immunoSEQ assay. Extracted genomic DNA from each cell subset was distributed evenly across all wells of several immunoSEQ 96-well plates, and each plate was treated as a replicate. For sorted subsets, about 210 ng of genomic DNA, equivalent to 30,000 or so T cell genomes, went into each replicate PCR. Purified libraries were quantified with a Qubit 3.0 fluorometer, sized on a Bioanalyzer 2100, and re-quantified with the KAPA Library Quantification kit. Every immunoSEQ 96-well plate was sequenced on a separate single-read 150-cycle Illumina NextSeq 550 flow cell. The paper's processing steps were these. The immunoSEQ output contained only junctional sequences without quality scores, so filtering could not match that applied to full-length reads. To assign V/J genes and CDR3, sequences were annotated against IMGT germline references using PyIR, a Python wrapper for IgBLAST v1.9. Any read was removed if the V/J assignment was weak (E-value above 1e-6), the CDR3 was missing, or the read contained stop codons, out-of-frame junctions, or ambiguous translated residues. V3J clonotypes were defined as sequences sharing the same inferred V gene, J gene, and CDR3 amino acid sequence. Percentage overlap between repertoires was calculated by dividing the number of shared unique clonotypes by the size of the smaller repertoire. Three approaches were used to assess repertoire richness: RTK rarefaction, the Chao1 estimator, and Recon v2.1 estimates of unobserved clonotypes. Generation probabilities for all TCRbeta clonotypes obtained by the gDNA method from several donors were computed using OLGA. As stored in TCRdb, this immuneACCESS dataset retains in-frame rearrangements with V and J assigned. A fraction of the clones does not appear; measured against another copy, unresolved V genes explain less than half of the discrepancy, and the remainder lacks a known reason. The D gene and trimming were derived from the DNA, and the V and J assignments and clone size from that table. This sample comprises approximately 340,000 clones, roughly 70% of them detected only once. Clones ranked in the top ten supply 10% to 13% of the sample.

Donors were healthy HIV-negative adults with no recently reported acute infections or vaccinations. Every donor was a Caucasian adult living in Nashville, Tennessee, USA. CD4+ T cells were enriched by magnetic negative selection; naive cells were then positively selected on CD45RA, and the negative fraction formed the memory subset. Blood was collected by leukapheresis, and PBMCs were isolated by Ficoll-Histopaque density gradient centrifugation and then cryopreserved in liquid nitrogen vapor phase. Purity and quantity of every magnetically sorted T cell population were checked by analytical flow cytometry. From each sorted fraction, genomic DNA was isolated and quantified by UV absorbance on a Nanodrop 2000c. The CDR3 holds 17 amino acids from the cysteine to the phenylalanine. Only CDR3 DNA remains: 51 bases, in frame from the first base. Trimming at the junction amounts to 0 bases on V and 0 bases on J, and the germline ends lie 13 bases apart. The CDR1 and CDR2 encoded by the germline V gene are SGHDT and YYEEEE.

This chain joins TRBV5-6 to TRBJ1-3; TRBD1 is possibly the D segment (5 matching bases). Material: memory CD4+ T cells sorted from blood. This specimen's cell subset or site label, interpreted: CD45RA-negative fraction. This TCR was recovered from a man aged 30-40 years in good health. The DNA is TGTGCCAGCAGCTTGGGTCAGGGCCTACTCTCTGGAAACACCATATATTTT. This encodes CASSLGQGLLSGNTIYF.